This T cell receptor (beta chain) was captured by sequencing in a study of monozygotic twins with inflammatory bowel disease. Findings of the study overall: No difference in repertoire similarity was seen between concordant and discordant twins, possibly because power was limited. Researchers were unable to tell different T cell subtypes apart. On the inverse Simpson index, IBD patients scored lower for TCRbeta diversity than healthy co-twins.

There were roughly 3,200 ng of total RNA used for each TCR library. Reanalyzing the 5' RACE reads, TCRdb keeps one entry per CDR3 protein, without DNA. Recorded here are about 300,000 distinct CDR3 sequences; the top ten clones represent roughly 5.2%. Comment on this clonotype: The target antigen is unknown.

Germline CDR1 reads SGHDN; CDR2 reads FVKESK. The CDR3 runs 14 residues. J is TRBJ1-2 and V is TRBV14. This TCR was sampled from a human donor with ulcerative colitis or Crohn's disease, or a healthy co-twin of an affected twin (not recorded which). Sequenced input: blood. The CDR3 sequence: CASSQGRWASGYTF.